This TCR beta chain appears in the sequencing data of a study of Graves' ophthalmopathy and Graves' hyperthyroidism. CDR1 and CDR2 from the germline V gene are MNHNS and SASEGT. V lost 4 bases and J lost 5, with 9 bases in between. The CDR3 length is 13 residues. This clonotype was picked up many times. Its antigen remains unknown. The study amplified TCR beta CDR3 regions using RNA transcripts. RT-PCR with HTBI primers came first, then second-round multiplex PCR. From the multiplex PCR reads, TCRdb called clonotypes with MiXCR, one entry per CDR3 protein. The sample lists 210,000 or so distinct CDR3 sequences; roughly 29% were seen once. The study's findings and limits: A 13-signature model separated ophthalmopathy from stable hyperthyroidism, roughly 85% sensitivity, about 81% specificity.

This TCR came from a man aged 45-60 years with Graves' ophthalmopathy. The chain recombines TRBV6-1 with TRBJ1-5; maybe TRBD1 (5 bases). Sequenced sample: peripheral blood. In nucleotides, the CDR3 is TGTGCCAGCAGTGTGGGGGAGTATCAGCCCCAGCATTTT. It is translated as CASSVGEYQPQHF.